This T cell receptor (beta chain) is drawn from a study of beta chain features in type 1 diabetes. In germline, CDR1 is SGDLS, CDR2 YYNGEE. Trimming shortened V by 4 bases and J by 4 bases, and 11 bases separated the two germline ends. The CDR3 runs 13 residues. In its sample, this clone was seen a few times. Sequenced material consisted of expressed TCRB transcripts (all of the isolated RNA was reverse transcribed). The protocol was immunoSEQ multiplex PCR, while the TCRdb copy is restricted to in-frame clones and leaves out a portion. Of over 500,000 clones listed, less than 20% were seen once; the top ten hold under 0.095%.

The sequence was collected from a man aged 18 to 30 in good health. The sequenced material came from naive CD4+ T cells from blood. The V call is TRBV9, the J call TRBJ1-1, with D tentatively TRBD1 (6 bases). CDR3 coding DNA: TGTGCCAGCAGCTCCTCAGGGGCCACTGAAGCTTTCTTT. Translation: CASSSSGATEAFF. Together with reference TRBV9 and TRBJ1-1, the CDR3 gives the full variable domain: DSGVTQTPKHLITATGQRVTLRCSPRSGDLSVYWYQQSLDQGLQFLIQYYNGEERAKGNILERFSAQQFPDLHSELNLSSLELGDSALYFCASSSSGATEAFFGQGTRLTVV.